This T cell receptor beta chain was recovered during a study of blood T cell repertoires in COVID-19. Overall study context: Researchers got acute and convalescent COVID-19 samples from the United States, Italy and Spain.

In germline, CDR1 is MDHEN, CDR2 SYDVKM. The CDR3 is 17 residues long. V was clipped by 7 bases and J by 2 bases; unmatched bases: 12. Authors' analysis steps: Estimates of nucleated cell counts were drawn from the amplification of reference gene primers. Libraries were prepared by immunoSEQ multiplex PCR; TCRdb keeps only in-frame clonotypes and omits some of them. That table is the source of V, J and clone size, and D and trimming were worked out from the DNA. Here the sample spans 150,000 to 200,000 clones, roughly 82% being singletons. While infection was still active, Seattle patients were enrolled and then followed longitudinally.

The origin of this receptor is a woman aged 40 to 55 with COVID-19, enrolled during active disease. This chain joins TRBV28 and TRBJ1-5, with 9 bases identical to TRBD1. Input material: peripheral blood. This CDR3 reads CASTPWGQGGRNQPQHF. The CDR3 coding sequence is TGTGCCAGCACCCCTTGGGGACAGGGAGGGCGCAATCAGCCCCAGCATTTT.